This entry lists 5 T cell receptor beta chains sequenced from one sample in a study of T-cell reconstitution after alpha-beta-depleted transplantation in children. Unique molecular identifiers were built into the TCRbeta library. TCRdb processed the PCR reads anew with MiXCR; each CDR3 protein has one entry. This sample carries around 600,000 distinct CDR3 sequences, approximately 17% of them seen once, and the ten largest clones take 0.8% to 1.1%. Material: PBMCs from the stem cell graft donor, obtained from the stem cell graft. Receptors were obtained from a human donor who donated a stem cell graft to a child with acute myeloid leukemia.

This clonotype was observed a handful of times. The chain carries TRBV25-1 and TRBJ2-5; the D gene is possibly TRBD1 (6 bases). V lost 2 bases to trimming and J lost 4 bases, with 11 bases between them. The CDR3 runs 14 residues. CDR1 is MGHDK and CDR2 is SYGVNS in the germline V gene. As DNA, the CDR3 is TGTGCCAGCAGTGAACAGGGGCGAGGAGAGACCCAGTACTTC. It codes for CASSEQGRGETQYF.

The sample holds many counts of this clonotype. As DNA, the CDR3 is TGTGCCAGCAGGGCGTACGGTCTGAATGAAAAACTGTTTTTT. It encodes CASRAYGLNEKLFF. This sequence joins TRBV6-5 and TRBJ1-4, with D unclear. CDR1 is MNHEY, CDR2 SVGAGI, per germline. V was clipped by 6 bases and J by 5 bases, with 13 bases between them. The CDR3 has 14 amino acids.

This clonotype was observed at least ten times. The CDR3 bases are TGTGCCATCAGTGACCAGGGGGGGCAAGAGACCCAGTACTTC. It encodes CAISDQGGQETQYF. The chain uses TRBV10-3 and TRBJ2-5; D possibly uses TRBD1 or TRBD2 (7 bases each). V shed 3 bases and J shed 2 bases, with 10 bases lying between them. CDR3 length: 14 residues. Germline V gene data show CDR1 as ENHRY and CDR2 as SYGVKD.

The chain couples TRBV29-1 to TRBJ1-1; D is possibly TRBD1 (6 bases). The germline CDR1 and CDR2 sequences are SQVTM and ANQGSEA. Trimming stripped 7 bases from V and 6 bases from J, with 21 bases between. The length of the CDR3 is 14 residues. The CDR3 region is CSAQESRGFSEAFF. The CDR3 nucleotides read TGCAGCGCCCAGGAGAGCAGGGGTTTTTCTGAAGCTTTCTTT.

In its sample, this clonotype was seen a few times. This chain joins TRBV20-1 and TRBJ2-7, with TRBD1 as a possible D gene (6 bases). Trimming stripped 0 bases from V and 4 bases from J, with 13 bases between. CDR1 is DFQATT, CDR2 SNEGSKA, per germline (reference sequence). CDR3 length: 14 amino acids. The CDR3 DNA sequence: TGCAGTGCTAGAGATTCGGGCAGGGGATACGAGCAGTACGTC. It encodes CSARDSGRGYEQYV.